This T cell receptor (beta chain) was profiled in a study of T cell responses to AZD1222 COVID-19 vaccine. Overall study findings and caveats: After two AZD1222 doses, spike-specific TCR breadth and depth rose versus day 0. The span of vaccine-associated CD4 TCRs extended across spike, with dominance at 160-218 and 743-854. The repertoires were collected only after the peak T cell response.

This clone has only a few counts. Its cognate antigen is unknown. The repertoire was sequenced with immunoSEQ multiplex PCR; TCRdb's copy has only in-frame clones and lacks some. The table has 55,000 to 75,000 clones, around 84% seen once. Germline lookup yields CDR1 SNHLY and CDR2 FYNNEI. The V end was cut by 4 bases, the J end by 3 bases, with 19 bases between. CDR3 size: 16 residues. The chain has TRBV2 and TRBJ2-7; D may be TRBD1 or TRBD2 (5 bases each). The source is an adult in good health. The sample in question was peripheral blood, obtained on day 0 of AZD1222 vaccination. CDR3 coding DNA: TGTGCCAGCAGTGCATCGCTCGGGACCCAAATCTACGAGCAGTACTTC. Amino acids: CASSASLGTQIYEQYF.